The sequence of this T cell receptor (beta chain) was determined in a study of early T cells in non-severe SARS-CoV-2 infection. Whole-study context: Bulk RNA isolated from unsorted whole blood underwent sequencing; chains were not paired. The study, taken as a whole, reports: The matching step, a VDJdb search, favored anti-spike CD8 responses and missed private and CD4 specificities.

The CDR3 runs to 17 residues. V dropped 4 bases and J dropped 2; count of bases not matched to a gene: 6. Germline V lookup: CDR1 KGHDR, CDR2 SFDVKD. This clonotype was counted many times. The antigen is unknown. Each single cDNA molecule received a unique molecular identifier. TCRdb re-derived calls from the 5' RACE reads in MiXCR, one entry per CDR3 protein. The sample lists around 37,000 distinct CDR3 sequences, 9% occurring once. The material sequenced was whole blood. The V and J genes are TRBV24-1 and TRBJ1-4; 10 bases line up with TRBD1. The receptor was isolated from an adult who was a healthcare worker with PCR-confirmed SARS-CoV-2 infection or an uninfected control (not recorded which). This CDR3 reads CATSDAGTGVTNEKLFF. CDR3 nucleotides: TGTGCCACCAGTGACGCCGGGACAGGGGTTACTAATGAAAAACTGTTTTTT.